One sample yielded the 23 T cell receptor beta chains listed below, sequenced in a study of T cells in Graves' hyperthyroidism and ophthalmopathy. Amplification of TCR beta CDR3 regions used RNA as the template. Initially, a first-round RT-PCR of the TCR CDR3 employed the HTBI primer set. TCRdb re-called the multiplex PCR reads through MiXCR, storing one row per CDR3 protein. Of some 580,000 distinct CDR3 sequences listed, about 16% are singletons. Input material: blood. Receptors were obtained from a woman in her thirties or forties with Graves' ophthalmopathy.

This clonotype has at least ten counts. CDR3 in DNA: TGCAGTGCTAGAGGCCAAGGGGGGGCGACGCCCCAGCATTTT. Residues: CSARGQGGATPQHF. The J gene is TRBJ1-5, the V gene TRBV20-1, with D perhaps TRBD1 (6 bases). Looked up from germline, CDR1 is DFQATT and CDR2 is SNEGSKA (reference sequence). This CDR3 is 14 amino acids long. With 1 base removed from V and 9 bases from J, the gap between germline ends came to 16 bases.

This clonotype was observed at least ten times. The chain employs TRBV5-1 and TRBJ1-1; 9 positions match TRBD1. The CDR3 totals 17 residues. Trimming removed 2 bases from V and 0 bases from J; junction bases left unmatched: 8. Germline loops: CDR1 SGHRS, CDR2 YFSETQ. CDR3 amino acids: CASSLTGGSALNTEAFF. As DNA, the CDR3 is TGCGCCAGCAGCTTAACAGGGGGCTCAGCTTTGAACACTGAAGCTTTCTTT.

The rearrangement links TRBV18 to TRBJ1-6; 8 nucleotides match TRBD1. Germline V gene lookup returns CDR1 KGHSH and CDR2 LQKENI. Trimming removed 4 bases from V and 7 bases from J; junction bases left unmatched: 6. This CDR3 region has 15 residues. In nucleotides, the CDR3 is TGTGCCAGCTCACTTCAGGGGGCTGGGAATTCACCCCTCCACTTT. It codes for CASSLQGAGNSPLHF.

This sequence joins TRBV7-9 and TRBJ2-1, with 9 bases fitting TRBD2. This CDR3 is 15 amino acids long. Germline-derived CDR1 and CDR2 are SEHNR and FQNEAQ (reference sequence). Losses at the gene ends were 4 bases for V and 4 bases for J; bases not matched to a gene: 5. CDR3 coding DNA: TGTGCCAGCAGCTGGGTGGCGGGAGGGTACAATGAGCAGTTCTTC. Translated: CASSWVAGGYNEQFF. The full variable domain, in which reference TRBV7-9 and TRBJ2-1 provide the parts outside the CDR3, is DTGVSQNPRHKITKRGQNVTFRCDPISEHNRLYWYRQTLGQGPEFLTYFQNEAQLEKSRLLSDRFSAERPKGSFSTLEIQRTEQGDSAMYLCASSWVAGGYNEQFFGPGTRLTVL.

This clonotype appeared many times. The chain recombines TRBV12-3 or TRBV12-4 with TRBJ1-2; a weak D match, TRBD1 (6 bases). With 2 bases removed from V and 4 bases from J, the gap between germline ends came to 11 bases. The CDR3 extends over 14 amino acids. DNA of the CDR3: TGTGCCAGCAGTTTAACGGGACATATCTATGGCTACACCTTC. Translated, it gives CASSLTGHIYGYTF.

The V gene is TRBV15, the J gene TRBJ1-3, with D unclear. CDR1 is LNHNV and CDR2 is YYDKDF in the germline V gene (reference sequence). Trimming stripped 0 bases from V and 0 bases from J, with 6 bases between. The CDR3 is 15 residues long. In DNA, the CDR3 is TGTGCCACCAGCAGAGATCCCTTCTCTGGAAACACCATATATTTT. Translated, it gives CATSRDPFSGNTIYF.

This clonotype appeared a few times. This chain joins TRBV7-9 and TRBJ1-1, with 11 positions matching TRBD1. Losses at the gene ends were 5 bases for V and 5 bases for J; bases not matched to a gene: 7. This CDR3 spans 15 amino acids. Germline V CDR1 and CDR2: SEHNR, FQNEAQ (reference sequence). The CDR3 DNA follows: TGTGCCAGCAGCACCCGGACAGGGGGCAATACTGAAGCTTTCTTT. It specifies CASSTRTGGNTEAFF.

The rearrangement uses TRBV6-1 and TRBJ1-6, with D hard to call. Deletions cut 5 bases from V and 8 bases from J, with 10 bases between. The CDR3 totals 13 residues. The V gene's germline CDR1 is MNHNS and CDR2 SASEGT. DNA of the CDR3: TGTGCCAGCAGTCGGCAGGAGGATTCACCCCTCCACTTT. Translated: CASSRQEDSPLHF.

The rearrangement uses TRBV3-1 and TRBJ2-3, with 15 bases that match TRBD2. The V segment lost 3 bases and the J segment 3 bases; nucleotides outside the gene matches: 7. The CDR3 totals 18 residues. CDR1 and CDR2 from the germline V gene are LGHDT and YNNKEL (reference sequence). CDR3 loop: CASSHEGLAGGLTDTQYF. In DNA form, the CDR3 reads TGTGCCAGCAGCCATGAGGGACTAGCGGGAGGATTAACAGATACGCAGTATTTT.

This clonotype was recorded at least ten times. The chain joins TRBV2 to TRBJ1-2, with a tentative D call TRBD1 (6 bases). The CDR3 runs 12 residues. Germline V CDR1 and CDR2: SNHLY, FYNNEI. V gave up 10 bases and J gave up 2 bases, with 11 bases separating them. Written as DNA, the CDR3 is TGTGCCACTCAGGGGTCGAACTATGGCTACACCTTC. It encodes CATQGSNYGYTF. The variable domain in full, completed from reference TRBV2 and TRBJ1-2, reads EPEVTQTPSHQVTQMGQEVILRCVPISNHLYFYWYRQILGQKVEFLVSFYNNEISEKSEIFDDQFSVERPDGSNFTLKIRSTKLEDSAMYFCATQGSNYGYTFGSGTRLTVV.

This clonotype was counted only a few times. CDR3 nucleotide sequence: TGTGCCAGCTCACCCAGAAATGCAGAGGTGAACTATGGCTACACCTTC. Its protein product is CASSPRNAEVNYGYTF. V usage is TRBV18 and J usage is TRBJ1-2; D not certain. The CDR3 is 16 amino acids. The ends were cut back, 3 bases at V and 2 bases at J, with 16 bases in the middle. The germline CDR1 and CDR2 sequences are KGHSH and LQKENI.

This clonotype was picked up many times. This rearrangement joins TRBV11-2 to TRBJ2-7; D may be TRBD1 (5 bases). The CDR3 runs to 13 residues. Germline CDR1 SGHAT, CDR2 FQNNGV. The germline V and J ends were trimmed by 0 bases and 2 bases, with 5 bases remaining between them. CDR3 amino acids: CASSLDRAYEQYF. In nucleotides, the CDR3 is TGTGCCAGCAGCTTAGACAGGGCCTACGAGCAGTACTTC.

This clonotype appeared a few times. Here the CDR3 DNA reads TGTGCCAGTAGTATACAAACCACCGGGACCGCCAAAAACATTCAGTACTTC. Its protein product is CASSIQTTGTAKNIQYF. The chain uses TRBV19 and TRBJ2-4; either TRBD1 or TRBD2 may supply D (5 bases each). CDR1 and CDR2 from the germline V gene are LNHDA and SQIVND (reference sequence). The V end lost 2 bases, the J end lost 1 base, and 15 bases lay between the germline ends. CDR3 length: 17 residues.

Ten or more counts support this clonotype. The chain joins TRBV12-3 or TRBV12-4 to TRBJ1-1; D unclear. The V end lost 5 bases, the J end lost 6 bases, and 7 bases lay between the germline ends. The CDR3 consists of 11 residues. CDR3 nucleotide sequence: TGTGCCAGCAGTCGGACTGCTGAAGCTTTCTTT. Its translation is CASSRTAEAFF.

This clonotype was observed many times. The genes are TRBV2 and TRBJ2-5, with TRBD2 matching 12 bases. Germline loops: CDR1 SNHLY, CDR2 FYNNEI. Trimming cost V 1 base and J 5 bases; bases outside gene matches: 2. The CDR3 runs 15 residues. CDR3 DNA: TGTGCCAGCAGTGAAGGGACTAGCGGGGCCGAGACCCAGTACTTC. Translating gives CASSEGTSGAETQYF.

Only a few counts were recorded for this clonotype. The chain is built from TRBV28 and TRBJ1-2; no firm D call. Germline V CDR1 and CDR2: MDHEN, SYDVKM. There are 12 residues in the CDR3. With 5 bases removed from V and 8 bases from J, the gap between germline ends came to 12 bases. This chain's CDR3 is CASSAMSWGYTF. Here the CDR3 DNA reads TGTGCCAGCAGTGCCATGAGTTGGGGCTACACCTTC.

This clonotype was counted ten times or more. A read error may be the cause here, since a much bigger clone is one base away. The chain uses TRBV2 and TRBJ1-2, with 8 bases fitting TRBD1. Germline CDR1 SNHLY, CDR2 FYNNEI. This CDR3 spans 13 amino acids. The ends lost 4 bases at V and 4 bases at J; junction bases unmatched: 2. The CDR3 sequence is CASSGGQVYGYTF. Here the CDR3 DNA reads TGTGCCAGCAGTGGGGGACAGGTCTATGGCTACACCTTC.

This clonotype was found many times. The rearrangement uses TRBV29-1 and TRBJ2-1, with D possibly matching TRBD2 (5 bases). This CDR3 has 13 amino acids. CDR1 is SQVTM and CDR2 is ANQGSEA in the germline V gene. Trimming pared 1 base from V and 4 bases from J, leaving 8 bases between. CDR3 nucleotide sequence: TGCAGCGTTGAAGTCGGCGGGTACAATGAGCAGTTCTTC. This gives the protein CSVEVGGYNEQFF.

This clonotype was counted at least ten times. Here the CDR3 DNA reads TGTGCCAGCAGCCAAAACGGGGCAGACTCTGGAAACACCATATATTTT. It is translated as CASSQNGADSGNTIYF. The chain is built from TRBV3-1 and TRBJ1-3; possibly TRBD1 for D (5 bases). Germline CDR1 is LGHDT and CDR2 is YNNKEL (reference sequence). There are 16 residues in the CDR3. Deletions cut 2 bases from V and 0 bases from J, with 11 bases between.

This clonotype was counted at least ten times. V and J are TRBV4-1 and TRBJ2-3; D possibly uses TRBD1 or TRBD2 (5 bases each). The CDR3 is 15 residues long. V dropped 4 bases and J dropped 4 bases, with 15 bases sitting between them. Germline values: CDR1 MGHRA, CDR2 YSYEKL. CDR3: CASSRTGTRPDTQYF. CDR3 nucleotides: TGCGCCAGCAGCCGTACCGGGACCCGACCAGATACGCAGTATTTT.

This clonotype was picked up a small number of times. This chain links TRBV20-1 with TRBJ1-2; D remains unclear. The CDR3 runs to 13 residues. V shed 2 bases and J shed 4 bases, with 11 bases lying between them. Germline V gives CDR1 DFQATT, CDR2 SNEGSKA (reference sequence). DNA of the CDR3: TGCAGTGCTAGATCGGGAGAAGGCTATGGCTACACCTTC. Translated, it gives CSARSGEGYGYTF.

This chain connects TRBV28 to TRBJ2-3, with 8 bases lining up with TRBD1. There are 17 residues in the CDR3. V dropped 3 bases and J dropped 1; count of bases not matched to a gene: 9. Per germline, CDR1 MDHEN and CDR2 SYDVKM. In DNA, the CDR3 is TGTGCCAGCAGTTTGACCCGCAGGGGGCTGGGCACAGATACGCAGTATTTT. This sequence encodes CASSLTRRGLGTDTQYF. The variable domain in full, completed from reference TRBV28 and TRBJ2-3, reads DVKVTQSSRYLVKRTGEKVFLECVQDMDHENMFWYRQDPGLGLRLIYFSYDVKMKEKGDIPEGYSVSREKKERFSLILESASTNQTSMYLCASSLTRRGLGTDTQYFGPGTRLTVL.

This clonotype appeared a few times. This sequence joins TRBV2 and TRBJ2-7; 9 bases fit TRBD1. Germline V gives CDR1 SNHLY, CDR2 FYNNEI. The V segment lost 9 bases and the J segment 1 base; nucleotides outside the gene matches: 7. CDR3 length: 14 residues. The CDR3 DNA reads TGTGCCAGTGCAGACAGGGGGTCATCCTACGAGCAGTACTTC. Protein product: CASADRGSSYEQYF. Looking up the rest from reference TRBV2 and TRBJ2-7 gives the full variable domain: EPEVTQTPSHQVTQMGQEVILRCVPISNHLYFYWYRQILGQKVEFLVSFYNNEISEKSEIFDDQFSVERPDGSNFTLKIRSTKLEDSAMYFCASADRGSSYEQYFGPGTRLTVT.